This T cell receptor (beta chain) was captured by sequencing in a study of cytomegalovirus exposure and HLA in healthy donors. Study-level information: Earlier work reported 110 million or so unique TCR beta sequences from approximately 180 million T cells.

This clone occurred a few times. Antigen specificity is unknown. The PCR made use of 60 Vbeta and 13 Jbeta primers. Data came from immunoSEQ multiplex PCR; TCRdb stores just in-frame clones and leaves some out. The repertoire holds about 140,000 clones, with approximately 78% as singletons. Germline values: CDR1 SGDLS, CDR2 YYNGEE. V lost 0 bases and J 5 bases, leaving 6 bases between the germline ends. The CDR3 consists of 13 residues. Findings of the study overall: According to a later analysis, donors in an Asian-associated ancestry cluster reportedly had fewer N-insertions than the roughly 670-donor mean. Follow-up analysis found HLA locus-dependent TCR association rates, highest for DRB1 and lowest for HLA-C. Within the data, a cluster of highly shared sequence variants was likely a sequencing artifact.

This chain links TRBV9 with TRBJ2-1; no clear D gene. This TCR was recovered from a middle-aged woman in good health and CMV-seropositive. The sequenced sample was PBMCs. This CDR3 reads CASSVDRHNEQFF. The CDR3 DNA reads as TGTGCCAGCAGCGTAGACAGACACAATGAGCAGTTCTTC.